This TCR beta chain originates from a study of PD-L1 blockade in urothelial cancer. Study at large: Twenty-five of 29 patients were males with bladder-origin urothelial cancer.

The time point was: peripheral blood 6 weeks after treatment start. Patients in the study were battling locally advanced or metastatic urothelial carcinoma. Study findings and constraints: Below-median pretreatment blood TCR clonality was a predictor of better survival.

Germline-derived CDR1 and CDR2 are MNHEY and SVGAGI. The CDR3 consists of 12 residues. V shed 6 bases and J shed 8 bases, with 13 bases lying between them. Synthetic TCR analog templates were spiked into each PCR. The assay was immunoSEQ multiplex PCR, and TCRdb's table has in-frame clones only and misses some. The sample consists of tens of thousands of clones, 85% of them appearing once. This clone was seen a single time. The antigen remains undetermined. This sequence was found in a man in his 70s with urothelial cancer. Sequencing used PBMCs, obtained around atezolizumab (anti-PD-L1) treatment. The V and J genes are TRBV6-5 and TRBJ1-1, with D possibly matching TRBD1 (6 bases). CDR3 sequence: CASSRPDSEAFF. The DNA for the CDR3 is TGTGCCAGCAGCCGTCCGGACAGCGAAGCTTTCTTT.